These 24 T cell receptor beta chains originate from one sample sequenced in a study of blood T cell repertoires in COVID-19. Profiled with immunoSEQ multiplex PCR; TCRdb holds only in-frame clones, not every one. The repertoire holds roughly 68,000 clones, with over 75% as singletons. Sequenced input: peripheral blood. All receptors come from a human donor in a cohort sampled during active COVID-19.

The chain combines TRBV29-1 with TRBJ2-3; 10 bases agree with TRBD1. This CDR3 has 15 amino acids. From germline, CDR1 is SQVTM and CDR2 ANQGSEA. The V and J ends lost 4 bases and 0 bases, in that order; junction bases with no gene match: 4. CDR3 nucleotides: TGCAGCGTTGGGACAGGGGGAAGAAGCACAGATACGCAGTATTTT. Residues: CSVGTGGRSTDTQYF.

The J gene is TRBJ1-6, the V gene TRBV10-3; TRBD1 is a possible D gene (6 bases). This CDR3 has 16 amino acids. Trimming took 3 bases from V and 10 from J, leaving 19 bases between them. CDR1 and CDR2 (germline): ENHRY, SYGVKD. In DNA form, the CDR3 reads TGTGCCATCAGTGATGGCGAGGGGGGGAAAGGGTCACCCCTCCACTTT. Its translation is CAISDGEGGKGSPLHF.

This clone was observed a handful of times. The chain links TRBV5-4 to TRBJ1-2; D is perhaps TRBD1 (5 bases). Deletions cut 0 bases from V and 2 bases from J, with 8 bases between. This CDR3 contains 14 residues. Germline V gives CDR1 SGHNT, CDR2 YYREEE (reference sequence). CDR3 region: CASSLGQLNYGYTF. CDR3 nucleotide sequence: TGTGCCAGCAGCTTGGGACAGCTAAACTATGGCTACACCTTC.

This clone showed up just once. DNA of the CDR3: TGTGCCAGCAGCCCCCAGGACAGGGGGGATTCACCCCTCCACTTT. This sequence encodes CASSPQDRGDSPLHF. V and J are TRBV7-2 and TRBJ1-6, with 10 nucleotides matching TRBD1. V shed 5 bases, J shed 8 bases, and the junction held 6 bases outside the gene matches. CDR3 length equals 15 residues. Looked up from germline, CDR1 is SGHTA and CDR2 is FQGNSA. Full variable domain (outside the CDR3, taken from reference TRBV7-2 and TRBJ1-6): GAGVSQSPSNKVTEKGKDVELRCDPISGHTALYWYRQSLGQGLEFLIYFQGNSAPDKSGLPSDRFSAERTGGSVSTLTIQRTQQEDSAVYLCASSPQDRGDSPLHFGNGTRLTVT.

This clone came up a few times. This sequence joins TRBV11-2 and TRBJ1-3, with D uncertain. This CDR3 is 13 amino acids long. Germline values: CDR1 SGHAT, CDR2 FQNNGV. Deletions cut 8 bases from V and 0 bases from J, with 8 bases between. CDR3 nucleotides: TGTGCCAGCTCCCCCGTCTCTGGAAACACCATATATTTT. This gives the protein CASSPVSGNTIYF.

The V gene is TRBV5-1, the J gene TRBJ2-7; 8 bases map to TRBD2. The CDR3 totals 16 residues. With 1 base clipped from V and 0 bases from J, the junction kept 6 bases outside the gene matches. CDR1 and CDR2 from the germline V gene are SGHRS and YFSETQ. CDR3 DNA sequence: TGCGCCAGCAGCTTGAGGTCGGCGGGGGGCTCCTACGAGCAGTACTTC. Protein product: CASSLRSAGGSYEQYF.

The V gene is TRBV19, the J gene TRBJ2-2; D is possibly TRBD2 (6 bases). The CDR3 extends over 15 amino acids. Per the germline V gene, CDR1 is LNHDA and CDR2 is SQIVND (reference sequence). V was shortened by 5 bases and J by 4 bases, with 14 bases between the two germline ends. CDR3 bases: TGTGCCAGTAGTCTCCCTAGCGAGTCCACCGGGGAGCTGTTTTTT. Its protein is CASSLPSESTGELFF.

The V call is TRBV3-1 (or the pseudogene TRBV3-2), the J call TRBJ2-3, with 7 positions matching TRBD2. CDR3 length: 14 residues. V lost 2 bases, J lost 2 bases, and 1 base stayed unmatched. Germline V gene sequence: CDR1 LGHDT, CDR2 YNNKEL (reference sequence). The CDR3 loop is CASSQLAATDTQYF. For the CDR3, the DNA is TGTGCCAGCAGCCAACTAGCGGCCACAGATACGCAGTATTTT.

CDR3 sequence: CASSLEGDRGQETQYF. As DNA, the CDR3 is TGCGCCAGCAGCTTGGAAGGGGACAGGGGGCAAGAGACCCAGTACTTC. V usage is TRBV5-1 and J usage is TRBJ2-5; 11 bases map to TRBD1. The CDR3 is 16 amino acids. The V and J ends lost 0 bases and 2 bases, in that order; junction bases with no gene match: 3. Looked up from germline, CDR1 is SGHRS and CDR2 is YFSETQ.

In its sample, this clone was seen once. CDR3 amino acids: CASSLEQIYNEQFF. CDR3 in DNA: TGCGCCAGCAGCTTGGAACAGATCTACAATGAGCAGTTCTTC. V gene TRBV5-1 combines with J gene TRBJ2-1, with D unresolved. The CDR3 runs 14 residues. The V and J ends lost 0 bases and 3 bases respectively, with 7 bases between them. Germline V gene data show CDR1 as SGHRS and CDR2 as YFSETQ.

The rearrangement links TRBV24-1 to TRBJ2-1; TRBD2 matches at 7 bases. The CDR3 is 13 residues long. CDR1 KGHDR and CDR2 SFDVKD come from the germline V gene. The V segment lost 4 bases and the J segment 8 bases; nucleotides outside the gene matches: 4. CDR3 nucleotide sequence: TGTGCCACCAGTGACGGGGGGACCGATGAGCAGTTCTTC. Protein: CATSDGGTDEQFF.

This clone was seen a few times. The J gene is TRBJ2-3, the V gene TRBV19, with 9 nucleotides matching TRBD1. Germline values: CDR1 LNHDA, CDR2 SQIVND (reference sequence). J gave up 0 bases and V 9 bases, and 7 bases lay outside the gene matches. This CDR3 is 15 amino acids long. The CDR3 nucleotides are TGTGCCAGCAAAAACAGGGGGCCTAGCACAGATACGCAGTATTTT. Encoded protein: CASKNRGPSTDTQYF.

The CDR3 DNA sequence: TGCAGCGTGTCCGACCCTGACAGAGCCTACGAGCAGTACTTC. This encodes CSVSDPDRAYEQYF. V is TRBV29-1 and J is TRBJ2-7; possible D gene TRBD1, 5 bases. CDR3 length: 14 residues. V was clipped by 6 bases and J by 2 bases, with 17 bases between them. Germline lookup yields CDR1 SQVTM and CDR2 ANQGSEA.

The V gene is TRBV9, the J gene TRBJ2-1; the D gene is possibly TRBD2 (5 bases). CDR1 and CDR2 from the germline V gene are SGDLS and YYNGEE. CDR3 length equals 12 residues. The V end was cut by 0 bases, the J end by 9 bases, with 7 bases between. The CDR3 DNA reads TGTGCCAGCAGCGTAGAGCGGAGTGAGCAGTTCTTC. Residues: CASSVERSEQFF.

The CDR3, as DNA: TGCGCCAGCAGCTCGCGGGTTGGGACTAGCGGGAGTTACGAGCAGTACTTC. Protein sequence: CASSSRVGTSGSYEQYF. V is TRBV5-1 and J is TRBJ2-7; TRBD2 matches at 14 bases. The CDR3 loop spans 17 amino acids. V lost 3 bases to trimming and J lost 4 bases; unmatched junction nucleotides: 9. Germline CDR1 reads SGHRS; CDR2 reads YFSETQ.

The V gene is TRBV18, the J gene TRBJ1-2; perhaps TRBD1 as D (6 bases). Germline V gene sequence: CDR1 KGHSH, CDR2 LQKENI. With 3 bases removed from V and 7 bases from J, the gap between germline ends came to 18 bases. This CDR3 is 15 amino acids long. Written as DNA, the CDR3 is TGTGCCAGCTCACCGACCCGGGACAACAAGGCTGGCTACACCTTC. It is translated as CASSPTRDNKAGYTF.

V is TRBV21-1 and J is TRBJ1-2; the table's D call TRBD1 went unverified against the DNA. TRBV21-1 is a pseudogene segment. The CDR3 consists of 15 residues. As DNA, the CDR3 is TGTGCCAGCAGCAAAGCGGCGACAGGGTTATGGGGCTACACCTTC. Its translation: CASSKAATGLWGYTF.

The V and J genes are TRBV6-5 and TRBJ2-7; 7 nucleotides agree with TRBD2. The CDR3 is 14 residues long. The V gene end was trimmed by 0 bases and the J gene end by 4 bases; junction bases not matched to a gene: 3. Per the germline V gene, CDR1 is MNHEY and CDR2 is SVGAGI. The chain's CDR3 is CASSYSREAYEQYF. CDR3 bases: TGTGCCAGCAGTTACTCCCGGGAGGCATACGAGCAGTACTTC.

The gene calls are TRBV9 and TRBJ2-3, with 7 bases that match TRBD2. Germline V CDR1 and CDR2: SGDLS, YYNGEE. This CDR3 region has 19 residues. The V and J ends lost 0 bases and 5 bases, in that order; junction bases with no gene match: 18. In nucleotides, the CDR3 is TGTGCCAGCAGCGTAGGGGTTAGGCGGGGGAGGGATGTAATAGATACGCAGTATTTT. It specifies CASSVGVRRGRDVIDTQYF.

V is TRBV5-6 and J is TRBJ2-7; 16 bases map to TRBD2. V shed 3 bases, J shed 2 bases, and the junction held 11 bases outside the gene matches. The CDR3 covers 19 residues. CDR1 and CDR2 from the germline V gene are SGHDT and YYEEEE. The CDR3 DNA sequence: TGTGCCAGCAGCTCCTGGGGGACTAGCGGGAGGGCGCGCACCTACGAGCAGTACTTC. This gives the protein CASSSWGTSGRARTYEQYF.

This chain uses TRBV28 with TRBJ2-1; perhaps TRBD2 as D (6 bases). V lost 6 bases to trimming and J lost 7 bases, with 25 bases between them. The germline CDR1 and CDR2 sequences are MDHEN and SYDVKM. The CDR3 length is 17 residues. The CDR3 DNA reads TGTGCCAGCAGACCGTATCGGGCTGGCGGGATCGGAAATGAGCAGTTCTTC. Translation gives CASRPYRAGGIGNEQFF.

J is TRBJ1-4 and V is TRBV28; D gene ambiguous. This CDR3 comprises 14 residues. The V gene lost 8 bases and the J gene lost 0 bases, with 10 bases spanning the gap. CDR1 and CDR2 from the germline V gene are MDHEN and SYDVKM. CDR3 sequence: CASVRGATNEKLFF. The CDR3 DNA reads TGTGCCAGCGTCCGGGGTGCAACTAATGAAAAACTGTTTTTT.

This sequence joins TRBV5-6 and TRBJ2-3, with 12 nucleotides matching TRBD2. V trimming: 4 bases; J trimming: 6 bases; junction bases outside the gene matches: 3. CDR3 length: 14 residues. Germline assignment: CDR1 SGHDT and CDR2 YYEEEE. The CDR3 DNA reads as TGTGCCAGCAGCCGACTAGCGGGGGCTGATACGCAGTATTTT. Encoded protein: CASSRLAGADTQYF.

A few counts support this clone. The chain links TRBV16 to TRBJ1-3; no reliable D call. The CDR3 is 15 residues long. Deletions cut 2 bases from V and 0 bases from J, with 8 bases between. Germline CDR1 and CDR2: KGHSY and FQNENV. This chain's CDR3 is CASSQRVNSGNTIYF. The CDR3 bases are TGTGCCAGCAGCCAACGGGTTAACTCTGGAAACACCATATATTTT. Complete variable domain (other parts from reference TRBV16 and TRBJ1-3): GEEVAQTPKHLVRGEGQKAKLYCAPIKGHSYVFWYQQVLKNEFKFLISFQNENVFDETGMPKERFSAKCLPNSPCSLEIQATKLEDSAVYFCASSQRVNSGNTIYFGEGSWLTVV.